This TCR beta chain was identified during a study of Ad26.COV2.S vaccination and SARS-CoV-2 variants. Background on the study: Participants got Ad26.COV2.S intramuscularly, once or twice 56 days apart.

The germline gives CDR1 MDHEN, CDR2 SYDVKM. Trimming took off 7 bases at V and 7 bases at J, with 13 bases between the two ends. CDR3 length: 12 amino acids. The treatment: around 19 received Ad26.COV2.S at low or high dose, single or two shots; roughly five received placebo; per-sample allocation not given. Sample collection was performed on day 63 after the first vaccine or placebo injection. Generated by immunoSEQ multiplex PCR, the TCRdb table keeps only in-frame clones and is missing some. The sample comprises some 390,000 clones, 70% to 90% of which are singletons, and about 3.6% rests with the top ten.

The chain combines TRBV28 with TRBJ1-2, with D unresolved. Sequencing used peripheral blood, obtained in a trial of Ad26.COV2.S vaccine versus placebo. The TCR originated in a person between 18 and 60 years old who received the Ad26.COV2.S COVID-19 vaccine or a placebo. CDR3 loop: CASTLPRGGYTF. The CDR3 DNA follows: TGTGCCAGCACCCTCCCCCGGGGTGGCTACACCTTC.